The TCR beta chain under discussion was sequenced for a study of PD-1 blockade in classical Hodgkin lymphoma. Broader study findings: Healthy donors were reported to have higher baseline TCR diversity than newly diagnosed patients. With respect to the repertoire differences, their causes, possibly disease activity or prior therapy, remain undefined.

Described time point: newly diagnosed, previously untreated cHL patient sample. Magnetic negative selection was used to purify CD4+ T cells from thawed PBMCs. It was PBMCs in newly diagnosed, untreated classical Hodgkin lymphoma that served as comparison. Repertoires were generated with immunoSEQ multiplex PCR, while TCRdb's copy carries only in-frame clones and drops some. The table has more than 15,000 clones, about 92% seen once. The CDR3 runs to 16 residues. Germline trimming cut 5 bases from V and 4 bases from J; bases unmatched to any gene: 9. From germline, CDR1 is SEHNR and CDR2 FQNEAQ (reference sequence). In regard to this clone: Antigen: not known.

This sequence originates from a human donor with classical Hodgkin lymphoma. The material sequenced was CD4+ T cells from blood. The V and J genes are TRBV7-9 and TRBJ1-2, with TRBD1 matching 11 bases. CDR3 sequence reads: CASSIRTGGAIYGYTF. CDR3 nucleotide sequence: TGTGCCAGCAGCATCCGGACAGGGGGCGCGATCTATGGCTACACCTTC.